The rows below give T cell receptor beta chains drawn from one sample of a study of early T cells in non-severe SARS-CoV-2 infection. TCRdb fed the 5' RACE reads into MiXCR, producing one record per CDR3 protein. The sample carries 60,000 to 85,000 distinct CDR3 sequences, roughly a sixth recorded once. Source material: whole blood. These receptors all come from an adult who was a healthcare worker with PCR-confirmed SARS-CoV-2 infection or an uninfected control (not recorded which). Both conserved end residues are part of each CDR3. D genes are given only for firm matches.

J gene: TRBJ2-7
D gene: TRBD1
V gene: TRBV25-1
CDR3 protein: CASKTGDEQYF

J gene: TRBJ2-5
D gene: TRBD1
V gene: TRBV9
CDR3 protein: CASSVNVRGETQYF

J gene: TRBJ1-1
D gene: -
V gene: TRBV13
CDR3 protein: CASSPAAQQALGTEAFF

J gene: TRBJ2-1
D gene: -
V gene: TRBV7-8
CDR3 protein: CASSPLRAGEQFF

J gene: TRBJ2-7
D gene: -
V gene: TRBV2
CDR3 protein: CASRLGDFSEQYF

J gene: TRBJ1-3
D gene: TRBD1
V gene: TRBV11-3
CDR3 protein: CASSLPDRGLGNTIYF

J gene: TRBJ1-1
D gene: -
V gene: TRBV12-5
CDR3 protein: CASGSGVGRATEAFF

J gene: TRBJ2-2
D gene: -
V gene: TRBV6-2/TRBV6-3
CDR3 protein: CASSYRPAGTGELFF

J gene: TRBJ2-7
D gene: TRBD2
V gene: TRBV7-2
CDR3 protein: CASSIGLAAYEQYF

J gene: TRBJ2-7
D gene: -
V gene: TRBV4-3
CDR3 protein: CATSCPRGYEQYF

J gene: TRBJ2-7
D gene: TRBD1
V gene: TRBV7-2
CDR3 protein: CASSSDRGISYEQYF

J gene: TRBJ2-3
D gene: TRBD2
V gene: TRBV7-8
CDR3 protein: CASSLGTSGVQDTQYF

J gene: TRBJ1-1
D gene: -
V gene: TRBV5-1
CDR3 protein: CASTPQGPNTEAFF

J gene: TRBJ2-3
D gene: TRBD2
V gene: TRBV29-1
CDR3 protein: CSVDLTSGTTDTQYF

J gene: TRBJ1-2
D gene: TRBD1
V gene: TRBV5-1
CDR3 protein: CASSSGTGSYGYTF

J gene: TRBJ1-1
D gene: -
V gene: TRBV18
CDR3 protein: CASSPPGHGNTEAFF

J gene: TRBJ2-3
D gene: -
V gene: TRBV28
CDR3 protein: CASTSYRFSTDTQYF

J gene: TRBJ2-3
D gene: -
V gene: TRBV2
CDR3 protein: CASSDYRAARTDTQYF